This T cell receptor beta chain was recovered during a study of memory CD4+ T cells and cytomegalovirus serostatus. Study-level background: This sample comes from healthy Belgian adults, eight to ten CMV seropositive, approximately 24 seronegative.

The sort gate was single viable CD3+CD4+CD8-CD45RO+ cells for memory CD4+ T cells. In the original workflow: Out-of-frame sequences were removed, leaving 2 million to 2.5 million distinct TCRbeta sequences. Profiled with immunoSEQ multiplex PCR; TCRdb holds only in-frame clones, not every one. Clone size and V and J calls were adopted from that table, with D and trimming inferred from the DNA. The top ten clones hold approximately 0.43% of a sample with about 56,000 clones, about four fifths of them seen once. Trimming shortened V by 5 bases and J by 0 bases, and 2 bases separated the two germline ends. The CDR3 contains 12 residues. Germline CDR1 reads SNHLY; CDR2 reads FYNNEI.

V gene TRBV2 combines with J gene TRBJ2-4; D remains ambiguous. The sequence derives from an adult in good health and CMV-seronegative. The sequenced material came from memory CD4+ T cells from blood. The DNA of the CDR3 is TGTGCCAGCAGTCTAGCCAAAAACATTCAGTACTTC. Its translation: CASSLAKNIQYF.